What follows is one TCR beta chain and its context. The entry originates in a study of blood T cell repertoires in COVID-19. About the research overall: The analysed material was cDNA or gDNA that came from T cells, B-cell-depleted T cells, or PBMCs.

The CDR3 spans 14 residues. V dropped 3 bases and J dropped 0 bases, with 10 bases sitting between them. Germline V gives CDR1 SGHTS, CDR2 YDEGEE. The repertoire was sequenced with immunoSEQ multiplex PCR; TCRdb's copy has only in-frame clones and lacks some. This table has 65,000 to 75,000 clones, over 70% appearing once. Sequences were obtained from peripheral blood. The receptor was derived from a man between 65 and 79 years old with acute or convalescent COVID-19. The V and J genes are TRBV5-8 and TRBJ2-7, with a tentative D call TRBD2 (6 bases). As DNA, the CDR3 is TGTGCCAGCAGCTCCCTTAGCGGCTCCTACGAGCAGTACTTC. It translates to CASSSLSGSYEQYF.